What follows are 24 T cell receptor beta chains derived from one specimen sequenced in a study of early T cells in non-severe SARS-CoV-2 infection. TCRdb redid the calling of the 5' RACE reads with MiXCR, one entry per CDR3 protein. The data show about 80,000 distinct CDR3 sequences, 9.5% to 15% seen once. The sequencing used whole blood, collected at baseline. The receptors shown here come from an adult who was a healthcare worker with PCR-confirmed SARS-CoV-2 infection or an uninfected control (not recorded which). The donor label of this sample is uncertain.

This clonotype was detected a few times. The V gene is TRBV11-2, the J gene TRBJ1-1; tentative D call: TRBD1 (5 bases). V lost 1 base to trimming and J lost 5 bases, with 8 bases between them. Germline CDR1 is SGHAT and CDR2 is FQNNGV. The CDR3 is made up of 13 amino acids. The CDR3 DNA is TGTGCCAGCAGCTTAGTGGGGCGGACTGAAGCTTTCTTT. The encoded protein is CASSLVGRTEAFF.

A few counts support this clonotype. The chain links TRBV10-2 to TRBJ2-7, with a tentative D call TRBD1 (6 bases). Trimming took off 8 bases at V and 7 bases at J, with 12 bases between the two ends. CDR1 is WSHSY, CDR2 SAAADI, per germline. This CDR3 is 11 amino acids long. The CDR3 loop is CASLQGWEQYF. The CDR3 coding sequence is TGCGCCAGCCTACAGGGATGGGAGCAGTACTTC.

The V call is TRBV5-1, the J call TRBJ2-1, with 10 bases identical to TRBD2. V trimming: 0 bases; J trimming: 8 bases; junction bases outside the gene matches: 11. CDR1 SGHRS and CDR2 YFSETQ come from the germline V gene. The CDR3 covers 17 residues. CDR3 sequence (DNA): TGCGCCAGCAGCTTGGTTGGAGCGGGAGGGCTGGTCTATGAGCAGTTCTTC. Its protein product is CASSLVGAGGLVYEQFF.

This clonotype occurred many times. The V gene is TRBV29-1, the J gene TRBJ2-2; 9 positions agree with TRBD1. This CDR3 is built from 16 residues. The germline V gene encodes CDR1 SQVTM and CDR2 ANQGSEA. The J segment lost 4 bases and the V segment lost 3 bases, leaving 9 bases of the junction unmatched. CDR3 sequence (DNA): TGCAGCGTTGAGAGCCCCGGGACAGGGATCACCGGGGAGCTGTTTTTT. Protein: CSVESPGTGITGELFF.

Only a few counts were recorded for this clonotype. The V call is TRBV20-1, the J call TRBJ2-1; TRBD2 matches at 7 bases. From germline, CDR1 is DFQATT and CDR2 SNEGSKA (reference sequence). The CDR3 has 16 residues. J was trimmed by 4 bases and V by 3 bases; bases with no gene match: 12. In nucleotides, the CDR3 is TGCAGTGCTAGGGATCAGACTAGCCCCCCTTACAATGAGCAGTTCTTC. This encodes CSARDQTSPPYNEQFF.

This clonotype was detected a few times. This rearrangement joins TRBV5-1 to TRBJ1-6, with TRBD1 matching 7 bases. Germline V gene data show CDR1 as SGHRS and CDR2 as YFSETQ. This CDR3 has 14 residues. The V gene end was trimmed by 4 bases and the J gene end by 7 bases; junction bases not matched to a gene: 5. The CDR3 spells CASSPGTANSPLHF. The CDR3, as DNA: TGCGCCAGCAGCCCCGGGACAGCAAATTCACCCCTCCACTTT.

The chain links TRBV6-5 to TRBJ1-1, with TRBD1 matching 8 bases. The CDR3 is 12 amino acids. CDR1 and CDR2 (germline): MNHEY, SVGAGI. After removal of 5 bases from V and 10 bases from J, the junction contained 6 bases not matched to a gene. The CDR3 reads CASSPQTGAAFF. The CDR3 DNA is TGTGCCAGCAGTCCGCAGACAGGGGCAGCTTTCTTT.

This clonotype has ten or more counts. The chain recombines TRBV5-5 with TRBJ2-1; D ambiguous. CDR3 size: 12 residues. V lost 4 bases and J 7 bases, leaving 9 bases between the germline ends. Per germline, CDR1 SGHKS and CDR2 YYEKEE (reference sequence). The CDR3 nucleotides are TGTGCCAGCAGCAATCTCGCGAATGAGCAGTTCTTC. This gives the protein CASSNLANEQFF. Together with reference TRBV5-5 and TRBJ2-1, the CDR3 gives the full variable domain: DAGVTQSPTHLIKTRGQQVTLRCSPISGHKSVSWYQQVLGQGPQFIFQYYEKEERGRGNFPDRFSARQFPNYSSELNVNALLLGDSALYLCASSNLANEQFFGPGTRLTVL.

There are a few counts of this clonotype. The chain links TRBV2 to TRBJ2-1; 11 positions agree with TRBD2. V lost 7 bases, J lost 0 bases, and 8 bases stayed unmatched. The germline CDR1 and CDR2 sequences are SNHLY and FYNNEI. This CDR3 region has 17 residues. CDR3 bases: TGTGCCAGCATTTTGAGACTAGCGGGAAGCTCCTACAATGAGCAGTTCTTC. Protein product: CASILRLAGSSYNEQFF.

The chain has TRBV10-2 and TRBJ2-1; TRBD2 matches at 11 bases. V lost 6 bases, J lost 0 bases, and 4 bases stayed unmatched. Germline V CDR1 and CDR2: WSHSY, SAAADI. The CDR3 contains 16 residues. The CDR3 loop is CASRYTSGSSYNEQFF. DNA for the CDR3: TGCGCCAGCAGGTACACTAGCGGGAGCTCCTACAATGAGCAGTTCTTC.

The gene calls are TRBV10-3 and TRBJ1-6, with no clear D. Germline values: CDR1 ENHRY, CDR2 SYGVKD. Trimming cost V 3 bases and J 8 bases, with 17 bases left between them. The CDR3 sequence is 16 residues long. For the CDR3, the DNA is TGTGCCATCAGTGATTTAGCCGGACGTTGGGATTCACCCCTCCACTTT. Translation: CAISDLAGRWDSPLHF.

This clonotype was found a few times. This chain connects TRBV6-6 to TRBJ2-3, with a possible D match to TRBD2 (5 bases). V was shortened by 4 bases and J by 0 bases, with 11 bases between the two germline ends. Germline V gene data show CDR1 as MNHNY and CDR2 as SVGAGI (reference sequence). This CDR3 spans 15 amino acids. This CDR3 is CASSFGLGSTDTQYF. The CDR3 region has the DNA TGTGCCAGCAGTTTTGGACTGGGAAGCACAGATACGCAGTATTTT.

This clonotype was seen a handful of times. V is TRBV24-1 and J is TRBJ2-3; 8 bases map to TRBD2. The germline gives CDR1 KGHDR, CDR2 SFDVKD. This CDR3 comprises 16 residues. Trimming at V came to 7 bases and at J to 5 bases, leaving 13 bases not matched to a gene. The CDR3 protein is CATSPAGSGVGDTQYF. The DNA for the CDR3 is TGTGCCACCAGCCCGGCTGGTAGCGGGGTGGGAGATACGCAGTATTTT.

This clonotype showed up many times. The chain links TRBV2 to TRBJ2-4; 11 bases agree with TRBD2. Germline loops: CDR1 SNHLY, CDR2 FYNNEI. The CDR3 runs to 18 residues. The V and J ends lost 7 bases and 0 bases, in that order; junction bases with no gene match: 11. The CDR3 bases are TGTGCCAGCATGGGGGGGACTAGCGGTCTTCTAGCCAAAAACATTCAGTACTTC. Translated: CASMGGTSGLLAKNIQYF.

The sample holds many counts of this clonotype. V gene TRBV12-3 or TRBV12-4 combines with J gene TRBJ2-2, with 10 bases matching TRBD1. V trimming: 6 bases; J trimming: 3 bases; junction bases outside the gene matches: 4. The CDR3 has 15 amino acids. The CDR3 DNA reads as TGTGCCAGCAGCTCGACAGGGGGCTACACCGGGGAGCTGTTTTTT. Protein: CASSSTGGYTGELFF.

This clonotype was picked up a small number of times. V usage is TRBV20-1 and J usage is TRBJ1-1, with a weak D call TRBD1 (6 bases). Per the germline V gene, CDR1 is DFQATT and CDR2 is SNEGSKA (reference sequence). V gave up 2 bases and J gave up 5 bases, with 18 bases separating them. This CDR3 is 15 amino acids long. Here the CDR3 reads CSARPQGRGRTEAFF. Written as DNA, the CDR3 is TGCAGTGCTAGACCCCAGGGCAGGGGAAGGACTGAAGCTTTCTTT.

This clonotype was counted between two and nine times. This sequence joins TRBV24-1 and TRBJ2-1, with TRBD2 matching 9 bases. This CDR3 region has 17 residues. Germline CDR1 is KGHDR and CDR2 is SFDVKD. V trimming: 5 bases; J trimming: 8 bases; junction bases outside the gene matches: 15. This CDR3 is CATSALPWTSDVHEQFF. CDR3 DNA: TGTGCCACCAGTGCCCTCCCCTGGACTAGCGATGTACATGAGCAGTTCTTC.

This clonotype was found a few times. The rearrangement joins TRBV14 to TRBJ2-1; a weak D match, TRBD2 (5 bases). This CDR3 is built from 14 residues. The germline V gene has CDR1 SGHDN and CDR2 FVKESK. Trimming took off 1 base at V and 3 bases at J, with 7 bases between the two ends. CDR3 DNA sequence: TGTGCCAGCAGCCAAGTGGCGGGCTACAATGAGCAGTTCTTC. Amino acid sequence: CASSQVAGYNEQFF.

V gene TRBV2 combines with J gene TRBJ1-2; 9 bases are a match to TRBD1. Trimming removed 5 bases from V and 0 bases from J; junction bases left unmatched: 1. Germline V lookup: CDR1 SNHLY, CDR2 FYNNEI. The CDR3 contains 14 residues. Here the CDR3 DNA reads TGTGCCAGCAGTTGGGACAGGGCTAACTATGGCTACACCTTC. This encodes CASSWDRANYGYTF.

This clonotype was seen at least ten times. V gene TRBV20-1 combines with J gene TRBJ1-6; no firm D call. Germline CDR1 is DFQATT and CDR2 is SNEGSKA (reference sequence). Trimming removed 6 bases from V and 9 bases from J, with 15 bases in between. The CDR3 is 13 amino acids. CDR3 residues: CSAYGVAASPLHF. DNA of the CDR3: TGCAGTGCCTACGGGGTTGCGGCTTCACCCCTCCACTTT.

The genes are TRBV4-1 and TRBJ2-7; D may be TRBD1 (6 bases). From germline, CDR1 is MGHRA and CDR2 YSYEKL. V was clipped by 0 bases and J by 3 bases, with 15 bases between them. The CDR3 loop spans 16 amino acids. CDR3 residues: CASSQDTQGYFYEQYF. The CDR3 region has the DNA TGCGCCAGCAGCCAAGATACACAGGGTTACTTCTACGAGCAGTACTTC.

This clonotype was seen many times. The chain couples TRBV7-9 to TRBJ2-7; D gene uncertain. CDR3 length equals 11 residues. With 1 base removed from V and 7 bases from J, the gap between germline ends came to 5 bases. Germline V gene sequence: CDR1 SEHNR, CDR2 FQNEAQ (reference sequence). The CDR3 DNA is TGTGCCAGCAGCTTAGGTGAGGAGCAGTACTTC. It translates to CASSLGEEQYF.

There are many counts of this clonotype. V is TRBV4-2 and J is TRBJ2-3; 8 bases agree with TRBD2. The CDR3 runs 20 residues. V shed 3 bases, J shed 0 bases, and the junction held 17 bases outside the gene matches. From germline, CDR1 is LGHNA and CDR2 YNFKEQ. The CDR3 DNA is TGTGCCAGCAGCCAGGATCCCGGGGTAGCGGGAAGCTCTAGCACAGATACGCAGTATTTT. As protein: CASSQDPGVAGSSSTDTQYF.

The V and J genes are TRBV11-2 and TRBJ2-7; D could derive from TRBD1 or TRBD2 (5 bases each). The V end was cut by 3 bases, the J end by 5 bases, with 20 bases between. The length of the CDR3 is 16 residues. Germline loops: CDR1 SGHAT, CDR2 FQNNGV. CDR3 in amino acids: CASSFSRGVPKNEQYF. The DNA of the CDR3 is TGTGCCAGCAGCTTCAGTAGAGGGGTACCGAAGAACGAGCAGTACTTC.